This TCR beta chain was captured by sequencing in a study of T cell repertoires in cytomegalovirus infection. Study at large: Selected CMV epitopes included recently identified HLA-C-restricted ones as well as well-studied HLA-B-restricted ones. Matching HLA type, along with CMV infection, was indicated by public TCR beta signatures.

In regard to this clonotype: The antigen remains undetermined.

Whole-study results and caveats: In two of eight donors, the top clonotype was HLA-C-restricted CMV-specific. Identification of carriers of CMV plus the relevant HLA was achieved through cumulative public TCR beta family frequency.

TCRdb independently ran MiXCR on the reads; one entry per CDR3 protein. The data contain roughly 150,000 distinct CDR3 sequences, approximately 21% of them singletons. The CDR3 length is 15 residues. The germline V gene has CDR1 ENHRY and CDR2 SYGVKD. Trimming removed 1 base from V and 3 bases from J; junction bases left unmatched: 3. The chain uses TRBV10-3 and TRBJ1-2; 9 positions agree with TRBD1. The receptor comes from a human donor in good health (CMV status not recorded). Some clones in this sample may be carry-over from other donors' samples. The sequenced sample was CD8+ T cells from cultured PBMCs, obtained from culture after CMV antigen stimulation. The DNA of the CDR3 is TGTGCCATCAGTGAGTGGACAGGGGTTGACTATGGCTACACCTTC. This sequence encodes CAISEWTGVDYGYTF.